This T cell receptor (beta chain) comes out of a study of T cell changes during pregnancy in multiple sclerosis. The sample holds one count of this clone. The assay was immunoSEQ multiplex PCR, and TCRdb's table has in-frame clones only and misses some. The data hold tens of thousands of clones, with approximately 92% observed a single time. Germline V gene lookup returns CDR1 MGHRA and CDR2 YSYEKL. CDR3 length equals 17 residues. V was clipped by 0 bases and J by 4 bases; unmatched bases: 9. This receptor was identified in a female donor with multiple sclerosis, enrolled in a pregnancy study. The sample here was peripheral blood, taken after pregnancy. The V and J genes are TRBV4-1 and TRBJ1-3; 7 bases line up with TRBD1. The CDR3 loop reads CASSQDSGTVAGNTIYF. CDR3 nucleotide sequence: TGCGCCAGCAGCCAAGATTCCGGGACAGTTGCCGGAAACACCATATATTTT.